The rows below give T cell receptor beta chains drawn from one sample of a study of cytomegalovirus exposure and HLA in healthy donors. Libraries were prepared by immunoSEQ multiplex PCR; TCRdb keeps only in-frame clonotypes and omits some of them. The sample lists around 150,000 clones; roughly two thirds were seen once. The sample was PBMCs. The receptor set was obtained from a male donor in good health and CMV-seronegative. Each CDR3 is given with its conserved first and last residue.

v_gene	j_gene	CDR3aa
TRBV5-8	TRBJ1-6	CASSVGTAGGLPLHF
TRBV7-8	TRBJ2-7	CASSLFYSYEQYF
TRBV2	TRBJ2-7	CASGGTGTAYEQYF
TRBV14	TRBJ2-3	CASSQESGLAGSTDTQYF
TRBV28	TRBJ1-2	CASSFTGGAFYGYTF
TRBV5-4	TRBJ2-7	CASSKELTGDEQYF
TRBV7-2	TRBJ2-2	CASSLLAVTGELFF
TRBV5-1	TRBJ2-1	CASSGGVRGNNEQFF
TRBV5-4	TRBJ2-5	CASSLVSQETQYF
TRBV5-1	TRBJ2-5	CASSRTGTRAETQYF
TRBV7-9	TRBJ2-5	CASSSPGLAGETQYF
TRBV18	TRBJ1-1	CASSPTRDTEAFF
TRBV5-1	TRBJ2-1	CASSLEGRVQQNEQFF
TRBV10-2	TRBJ2-7	CASSDLGGVTYEQYF
TRBV7-9	TRBJ2-7	CTSSAGTGGHYEQYF
TRBV27	TRBJ2-7	CASSIQAFASYEQYF
TRBV7-6	TRBJ2-2	CASSLGGPSGELFF
TRBV7-2	TRBJ1-6	CASAGDGNSPLHF
TRBV21-1	TRBJ2-1	CASSKDKRHSGGAYNEQFF
TRBV5-1	TRBJ1-1	CASSLTTGNTEAFF
TRBV28	TRBJ1-5	CASSWRGNQPQHF
TRBV7-9	TRBJ2-2	CASSSVQVVTGELFF
TRBV30	TRBJ1-1	CAWRLQGVTEAFF
TRBV6-1	TRBJ2-7	CASSEEFNREYEQYF
TRBV4-1	TRBJ1-5	CASSQDPGNRGQPQHF
TRBV27	TRBJ1-1	CASSQRGTGGPNTEAFF
TRBV5-4	TRBJ1-2	CASSSQDIYGYTF
TRBV11-1	TRBJ1-2	CASSLGRTSVYGYTF